This TCR beta chain was captured by sequencing in a study of T-cell memory formation after mild COVID-19. Regarding the study as a whole: The main location of contracting CD4+ clones was CM and EM, and that of contracting CD8+ clones was EMRA. A subset of responding clones appeared in pre-infection memory, suggesting cross-reactive memory joined. CD4/CD8 balance held among clones contracting day 15 to 85, and later expanders leaned CD4+.

From germline, CDR1 is MNHEY and CDR2 SMNVEV (reference sequence). This CDR3 spans 14 amino acids. To note about this clonotype: What it recognizes is unknown.

Sample barcodes and UMIs were carried by the TCR alpha and TCR beta cDNA libraries that 5'RACE generated with constant-segment primers. TCRdb independently ran MiXCR on the 5' RACE reads; one entry per CDR3 protein. The table records roughly 370,000 distinct CDR3 sequences, roughly 15% of them present only once. The chain is built from TRBV27 and TRBJ2-7; D is undetermined. Material: PBMCs or a T cell subset sorted from them (not recorded which). The clonotype originates from a man aged 18 to 29 who had mild COVID-19 (a few samples of this study predate the infection). Cell type and time point are not known. The CDR3: CTSTNLSVYYEQYV. The CDR3 DNA sequence: TGCACCAGCACCAATCTGAGTGTCTACTACGAGCAGTACGTC.